The clone carrying this T cell receptor beta chain was picked up many times. TCRdb re-derived calls from the 5' RACE reads in MiXCR, one entry per CDR3 protein. The sample has about 46,000 distinct CDR3 sequences; roughly 2% are singletons. CDR3 size: 14 residues. The V gene end was trimmed by 5 bases and the J gene end by 8 bases; junction bases not matched to a gene: 8. This entry comes from a study of neurological immune-mediated disorders. The receptor comes from a woman between 40 and 50 years old with multiple sclerosis. Sequenced input: PBMCs. V gene TRBV12-3 or TRBV12-4 combines with J gene TRBJ1-4, with 7 bases aligning to TRBD1. In DNA, the CDR3 is TGTGCCAGCAGTCCGGGACAGCTTCAGGAAAAACTGTTTTTT. It specifies CASSPGQLQEKLFF.